This passage covers 15 T cell receptor beta chains from one sample sequenced in a study of T cell responses to AZD1222 COVID-19 vaccine. The repertoire was sequenced with immunoSEQ multiplex PCR; TCRdb's copy has only in-frame clones and lacks some. The sample holds around 140,000 clones; 92% are singletons and the top ten take roughly 5%. The sample in question was peripheral blood, obtained on day 0 of AZD1222 vaccination. These TCRs come from an adult in good health.

V gene TRBV10-2 combines with J gene TRBJ2-7; TRBD2 agrees at 9 bases. Looked up from germline, CDR1 is WSHSY and CDR2 is SAAADI. V dropped 8 bases and J dropped 0; count of bases not matched to a gene: 5. This CDR3 spans 14 amino acids. The CDR3 DNA follows: TGCGCCAGCGTAGGCGGGGGGGCCTCCTACGAGCAGTACTTC. Protein product: CASVGGGASYEQYF.

The gene calls are TRBV3-1 (or the pseudogene TRBV3-2) and TRBJ2-2; D is unresolved. The germline V and J ends were trimmed by 2 bases and 6 bases, with 4 bases remaining between them. The length of the CDR3 is 12 residues. The germline V gene has CDR1 LGHDT and CDR2 YNNKEL (reference sequence). In nucleotides, the CDR3 is TGTGCCAGCAGCCAATCTTCCGGGGAGCTGTTTTTT. Protein: CASSQSSGELFF.

The chain combines TRBV11-2 with TRBJ2-1; 7 nucleotides line up with TRBD1. CDR3 length: 16 amino acids. V shed 3 bases, J shed 4 bases, and the junction held 9 bases outside the gene matches. Per the germline V gene, CDR1 is SGHAT and CDR2 is FQNNGV. As DNA, the CDR3 is TGTGCCAGCAGCTTGTACGGGACAGATTTATACAATGAGCAGTTCTTC. It codes for CASSLYGTDLYNEQFF.

This rearrangement joins TRBV7-8 to TRBJ2-1; 9 bases line up with TRBD2. The CDR3 covers 11 residues. Germline V gene sequence: CDR1 SGHVS, CDR2 FQNEAQ. After removal of 5 bases from V and 14 bases from J, the junction contained 4 bases not matched to a gene. The CDR3 sequence: CASSPGTSKFF. In nucleotides, the CDR3 is TGTGCCAGCAGCCCCGGGACTAGCAAGTTCTTC. Full variable domain (outside the CDR3, taken from reference TRBV7-8 and TRBJ2-1): GAGVSQSPRYKVAKRGQDVALRCDPISGHVSLFWYQQALGQGPEFLTYFQNEAQLDKSGLPSDRFFAERPEGSVSTLKIQRTQQEDSAVYLCASSPGTSKFFGPGTRLTVL.

This rearrangement joins TRBV6-5 to TRBJ2-3, with D possibly called TRBD1 or TRBD2 (5 bases each). The CDR3 extends over 14 amino acids. V was cut by 6 bases and J by 2 bases, with 12 bases left in between. Per germline, CDR1 MNHEY and CDR2 SVGAGI. The CDR3 nucleotides are TGTGCCAGCAGCACACGGGACGACACAGATACGCAGTATTTT. Its protein is CASSTRDDTDTQYF.

This clone has more than one count but fewer than ten. V usage is TRBV6-5 and J usage is TRBJ2-7; weak D call: TRBD2 (6 bases). The CDR3 spans 13 residues. Germline CDR1 MNHEY, CDR2 SVGAGI. Trimming stripped 6 bases from V and 4 bases from J, with 13 bases between. The CDR3 region has the DNA TGTGCCAGCAGGGATAGCGGCCTATACGAGCAGTACTTC. Encoded protein: CASRDSGLYEQYF.

The chain has TRBV6-6 and TRBJ2-1, with 12 nucleotides matching TRBD2. Germline CDR1 MNHNY, CDR2 SVGAGI (reference sequence). V dropped 4 bases and J dropped 9; count of bases not matched to a gene: 7. This CDR3 region has 15 residues. DNA of the CDR3: TGTGCCAGCAGTTTCACTAGCGGGGGGTTAGGTGAGCAGTTCTTC. It is translated as CASSFTSGGLGEQFF.

The rearrangement joins TRBV24-1 to TRBJ2-1, with TRBD2 matching over 8 bases. V was clipped by 4 bases and J by 0 bases; unmatched bases: 7. This CDR3 is built from 17 residues. Germline V lookup: CDR1 KGHDR, CDR2 SFDVKD. This CDR3 is CATSDSLAASSYNEQFF. The CDR3 DNA reads TGTGCCACCAGTGACTCACTAGCGGCCAGCTCCTACAATGAGCAGTTCTTC.

As for this clone: At one end the junction does not follow the germline gene, possibly because of a read error. The chain is built from TRBV7-7 and TRBJ2-3; D uncertain. Per the germline V gene, CDR1 is SSHAT and CDR2 is FNYEAQ (reference sequence). CDR3 size: 15 residues. The DNA for the CDR3 is TGTGCTAGCAGCGCTAGGGAAGTCCTCACAGATACGCAGTATTTT. It encodes CASSAREVLTDTQYF.

This rearrangement joins TRBV29-1 to TRBJ1-1; 11 bases are shared with TRBD1. Germline CDR1 and CDR2: SQVTM and ANQGSEA. After removal of 0 bases from V and 5 bases from J, the junction contained 8 bases not matched to a gene. This CDR3 spans 16 amino acids. This CDR3 is CSVEEFGQGARTEAFF. CDR3 DNA: TGCAGCGTTGAAGAGTTCGGACAGGGGGCGAGGACTGAAGCTTTCTTT. The full variable domain, rest sourced from reference TRBV29-1 and TRBJ1-1, is SAVISQKPSRDICQRGTSLTIQCQVDSQVTMMFWYRQQPGQSLTLIATANQGSEATYESGFVIDKFPISRPNLTFSTLTVSNMSPEDSSIYLCSVEEFGQGARTEAFFGQGTRLTVV.

The chain employs TRBV28 and TRBJ2-7, with a possible D match to TRBD2 (6 bases). This CDR3 is 15 amino acids long. Germline V lookup: CDR1 MDHEN, CDR2 SYDVKM. The CDR3 here is CATSYPYFRGNEQYF. CDR3 coding DNA: TGTGCTACCAGTTACCCTTACTTCCGGGGGAACGAGCAGTACTTC.

This clone was counted only a few times. This chain uses TRBV6-5 with TRBJ2-7, with 7 bases that match TRBD1. The J segment lost 2 bases and the V segment lost 6 bases, leaving 4 bases of the junction unmatched. The CDR3 has 13 amino acids. Looked up from germline, CDR1 is MNHEY and CDR2 is SVGAGI. This CDR3 reads CASSGRGTYEQYF. CDR3 nucleotides: TGTGCCAGCAGCGGCAGGGGGACCTACGAGCAGTACTTC.

Comment on this clone: Within the sample, other DNA sequences also encode this same CDR3. The genes are TRBV19 and TRBJ1-1; the D is unclear. The CDR3 is 11 amino acids. With 2 bases removed from V and 2 bases from J, the gap between germline ends came to 0 bases. CDR1 and CDR2 from the germline V gene are LNHDA and SQIVND (reference sequence). CDR3 bases: TGTGCCAGTAGTATAAACACTGAAGCTTTCTTT. Translated: CASSINTEAFF.

The chain combines TRBV20-1 with TRBJ2-7; 9 bases are a match to TRBD1. The junction had 8 bases not matched to a gene; V was cut back by 3 bases and J by 5 bases. The CDR3 runs to 14 residues. CDR1 and CDR2 (germline): DFQATT, SNEGSKA (reference sequence). Here the CDR3 reads CSASRPGQGHEQYF. The CDR3 DNA follows: TGCAGTGCTAGTCGACCGGGACAGGGCCACGAGCAGTACTTC.

This clone was observed a single time. CDR3 coding DNA: TGTGCCAGCAGCTTAGGGGGCCGTGGGGGCTCTGGGGCCAACGTCCTGACTTTC. It yields the protein CASSLGGRGGSGANVLTF. The chain has TRBV5-4 and TRBJ2-6; 7 bases are a match to TRBD1. The CDR3 loop spans 18 amino acids. In germline, CDR1 is SGHNT, CDR2 YYREEE (reference sequence). After removal of 2 bases from V and 0 bases from J, the junction contained 8 bases not matched to a gene.